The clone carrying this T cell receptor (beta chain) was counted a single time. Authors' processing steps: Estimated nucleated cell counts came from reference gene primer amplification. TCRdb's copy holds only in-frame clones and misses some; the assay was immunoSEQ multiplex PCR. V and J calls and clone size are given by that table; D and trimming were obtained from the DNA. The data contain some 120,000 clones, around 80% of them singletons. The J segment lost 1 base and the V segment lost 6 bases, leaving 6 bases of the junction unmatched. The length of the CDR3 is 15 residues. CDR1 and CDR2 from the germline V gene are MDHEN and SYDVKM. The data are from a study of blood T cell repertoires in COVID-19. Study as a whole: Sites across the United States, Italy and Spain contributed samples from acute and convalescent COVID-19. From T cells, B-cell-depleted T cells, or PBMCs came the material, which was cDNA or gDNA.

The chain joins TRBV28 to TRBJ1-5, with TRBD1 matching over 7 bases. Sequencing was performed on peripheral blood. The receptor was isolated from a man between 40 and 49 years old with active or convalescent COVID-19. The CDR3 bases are TGTGCCAGCAGCCTTGGGACAGTGAGCAATCAGCCCCAGCATTTT. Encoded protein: CASSLGTVSNQPQHF. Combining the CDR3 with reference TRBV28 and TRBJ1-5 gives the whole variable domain DVKVTQSSRYLVKRTGEKVFLECVQDMDHENMFWYRQDPGLGLRLIYFSYDVKMKEKGDIPEGYSVSREKKERFSLILESASTNQTSMYLCASSLGTVSNQPQHFGDGTRLSIL.